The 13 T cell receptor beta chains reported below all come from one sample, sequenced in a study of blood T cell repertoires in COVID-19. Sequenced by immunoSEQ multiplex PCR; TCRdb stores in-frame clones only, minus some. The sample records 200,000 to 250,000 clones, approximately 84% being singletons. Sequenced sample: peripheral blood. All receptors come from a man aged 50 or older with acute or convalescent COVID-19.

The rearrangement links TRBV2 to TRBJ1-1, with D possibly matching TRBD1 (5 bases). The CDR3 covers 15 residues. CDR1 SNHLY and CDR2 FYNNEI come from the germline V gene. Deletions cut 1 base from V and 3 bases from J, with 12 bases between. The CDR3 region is CASSEDRAGYTEAFF. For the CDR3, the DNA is TGTGCCAGCAGTGAAGATAGGGCAGGGTACACTGAAGCTTTCTTT. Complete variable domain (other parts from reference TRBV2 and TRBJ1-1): EPEVTQTPSHQVTQMGQEVILRCVPISNHLYFYWYRQILGQKVEFLVSFYNNEISEKSEIFDDQFSVERPDGSNFTLKIRSTKLEDSAMYFCASSEDRAGYTEAFFGQGTRLTVV.

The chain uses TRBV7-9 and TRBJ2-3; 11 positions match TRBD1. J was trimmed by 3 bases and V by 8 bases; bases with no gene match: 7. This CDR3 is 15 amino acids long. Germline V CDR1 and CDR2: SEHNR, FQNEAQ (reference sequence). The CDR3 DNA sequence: TGTGCCAGCCAGGGACAGGGGGGTCGAACAGATACGCAGTATTTT. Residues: CASQGQGGRTDTQYF.

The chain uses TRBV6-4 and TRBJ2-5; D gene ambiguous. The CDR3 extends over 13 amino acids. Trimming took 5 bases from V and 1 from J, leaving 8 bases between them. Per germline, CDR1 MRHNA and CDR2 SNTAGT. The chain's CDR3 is CASSPGSQETQYF. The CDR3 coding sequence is TGTGCCAGCAGTCCCGGTAGCCAAGAGACCCAGTACTTC.

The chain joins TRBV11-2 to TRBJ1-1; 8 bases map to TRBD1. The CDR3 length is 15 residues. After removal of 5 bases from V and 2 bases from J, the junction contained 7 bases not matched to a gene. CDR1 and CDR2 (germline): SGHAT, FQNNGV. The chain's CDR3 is CASSPTTGVNTEAFF. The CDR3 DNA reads TGTGCCAGCAGCCCCACGACAGGGGTCAACACTGAAGCTTTCTTT.

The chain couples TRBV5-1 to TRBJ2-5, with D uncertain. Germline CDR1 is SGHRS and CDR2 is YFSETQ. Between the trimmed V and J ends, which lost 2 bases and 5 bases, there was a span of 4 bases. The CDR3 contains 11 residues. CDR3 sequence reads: CASSFSETQYF. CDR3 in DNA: TGCGCCAGCAGCTTCTCGGAGACCCAGTACTTC.

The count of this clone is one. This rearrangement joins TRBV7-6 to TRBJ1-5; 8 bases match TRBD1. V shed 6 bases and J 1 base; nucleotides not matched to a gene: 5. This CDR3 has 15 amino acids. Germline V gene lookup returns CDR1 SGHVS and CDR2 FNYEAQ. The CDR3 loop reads CASRGDRKSNQPQHF. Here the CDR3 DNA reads TGTGCCAGCAGGGGGGACAGGAAGAGCAATCAGCCCCAGCATTTT. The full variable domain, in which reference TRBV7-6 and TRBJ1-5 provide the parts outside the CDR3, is GAGVSQSPRYKVTKRGQDVALRCDPISGHVSLYWYRQALGQGPEFLTYFNYEAQQDKSGLPNDRFSAERPEGSISTLTIQRTEQRDSAMYRCASRGDRKSNQPQHFGDGTRLSIL.

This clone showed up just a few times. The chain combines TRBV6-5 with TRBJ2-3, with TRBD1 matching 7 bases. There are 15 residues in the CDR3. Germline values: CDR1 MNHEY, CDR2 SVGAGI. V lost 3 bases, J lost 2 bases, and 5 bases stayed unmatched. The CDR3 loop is CASSYKRGPTDTQYF. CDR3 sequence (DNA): TGTGCCAGCAGTTATAAAAGGGGGCCCACAGATACGCAGTATTTT.

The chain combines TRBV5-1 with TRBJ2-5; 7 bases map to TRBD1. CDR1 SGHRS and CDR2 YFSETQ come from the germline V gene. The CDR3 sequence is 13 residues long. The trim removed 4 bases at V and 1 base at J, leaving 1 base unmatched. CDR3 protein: CASSRDSQETQYF. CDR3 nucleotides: TGCGCCAGCAGCCGGGACAGCCAAGAGACCCAGTACTTC.

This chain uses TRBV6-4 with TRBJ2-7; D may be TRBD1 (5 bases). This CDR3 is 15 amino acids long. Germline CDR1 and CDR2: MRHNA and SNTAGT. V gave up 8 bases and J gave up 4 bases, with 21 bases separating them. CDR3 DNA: TGTGCCAGCCCCGGCCTAAAACGACAGTGGTACGAGCAGTACTTC. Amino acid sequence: CASPGLKRQWYEQYF.

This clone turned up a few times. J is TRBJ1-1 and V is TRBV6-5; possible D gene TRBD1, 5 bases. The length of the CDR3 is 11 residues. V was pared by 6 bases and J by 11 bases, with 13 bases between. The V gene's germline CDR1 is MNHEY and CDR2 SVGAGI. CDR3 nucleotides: TGTGCCAGCAGCCGAGGGGAGGGGGCTTTCTTT. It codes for CASSRGEGAFF.

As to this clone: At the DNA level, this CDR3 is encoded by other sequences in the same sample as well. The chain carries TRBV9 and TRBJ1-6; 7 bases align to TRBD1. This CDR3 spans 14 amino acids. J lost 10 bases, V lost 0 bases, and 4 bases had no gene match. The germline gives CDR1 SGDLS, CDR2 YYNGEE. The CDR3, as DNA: TGTGCCAGCAGCGTAGAGCAGGGGGGCTCACCCCTCCACTTT. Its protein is CASSVEQGGSPLHF.

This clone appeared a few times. The CDR3, as DNA: TGTGCCAGTAGTATACATCCGGGGTCGGCGAACACCGGGGAGCTGTTTTTT. Protein: CASSIHPGSANTGELFF. The rearrangement uses TRBV19 and TRBJ2-2, with D maybe TRBD2 (5 bases). This CDR3 comprises 17 residues. With 2 bases removed from V and 0 bases from J, the gap between germline ends came to 13 bases. From germline, CDR1 is LNHDA and CDR2 SQIVND (reference sequence).

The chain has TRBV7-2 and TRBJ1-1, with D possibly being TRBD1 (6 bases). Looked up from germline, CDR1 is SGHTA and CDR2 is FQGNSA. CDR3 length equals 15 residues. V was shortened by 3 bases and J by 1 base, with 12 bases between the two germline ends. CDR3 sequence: CASSFQTGRNTEAFF. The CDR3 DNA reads TGTGCCAGCAGCTTCCAGACAGGTAGGAACACTGAAGCTTTCTTT. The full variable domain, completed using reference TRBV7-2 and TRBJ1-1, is GAGVSQSPSNKVTEKGKDVELRCDPISGHTALYWYRQSLGQGLEFLIYFQGNSAPDKSGLPSDRFSAERTGGSVSTLTIQRTQQEDSAVYLCASSFQTGRNTEAFFGQGTRLTVV.